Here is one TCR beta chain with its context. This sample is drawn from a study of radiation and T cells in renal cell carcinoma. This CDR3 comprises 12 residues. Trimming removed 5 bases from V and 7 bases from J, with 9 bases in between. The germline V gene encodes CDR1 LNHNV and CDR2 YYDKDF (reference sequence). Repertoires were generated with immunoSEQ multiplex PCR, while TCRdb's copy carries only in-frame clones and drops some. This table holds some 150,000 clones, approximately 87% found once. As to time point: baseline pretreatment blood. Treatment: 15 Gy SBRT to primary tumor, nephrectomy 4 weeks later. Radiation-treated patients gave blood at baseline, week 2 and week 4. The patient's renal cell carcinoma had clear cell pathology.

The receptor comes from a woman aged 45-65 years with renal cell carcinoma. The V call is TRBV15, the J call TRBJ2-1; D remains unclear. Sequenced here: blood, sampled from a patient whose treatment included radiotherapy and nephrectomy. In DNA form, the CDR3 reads TGTGCCACCAGCTCCCTTTGGAATGAGCAGTTCTTC. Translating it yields CATSSLWNEQFF.